A single sample gave rise to the 21 T cell receptor beta chains below, sequenced in a study of blood T cell repertoires in COVID-19 (dated by TCRdb to about 2020). The library was generated by the immunoSEQ multiplex PCR assay. TCRdb's version of the immuneACCESS table is confined to in-frame rearrangements and falls short of the full clone set. An unresolved V gene accounts for under half of the shortfall where checked; the remainder is of unknown origin. The sample records roughly 300,000 clones, 85% of which are singletons. 2.5% of the sample is held by the ten biggest clonotypes. Sequenced: PBMCs or T cells enriched from blood (not recorded which). All receptors come from a woman in her 50s who had recovered from COVID-19.

V usage is TRBV6-6 and J usage is TRBJ1-1, with D perhaps matching TRBD1 (5 bases). CDR3 length: 12 amino acids. Germline V lookup: CDR1 MNHNY, CDR2 SVGAGI (reference sequence). Trimming shortened V by 9 bases and J by 5 bases, and 13 bases separated the two germline ends. The CDR3: CASTTAGTEAFF. DNA of the CDR3: TGTGCCAGTACGACAGCGGGTACTGAAGCTTTCTTT.

The chain links TRBV3-1 (or the pseudogene TRBV3-2) to TRBJ1-5; D perhaps matches TRBD1 (6 bases). There are 15 residues in the CDR3. Trimming removed 5 bases at V and 0 bases at J, with 11 bases between. Germline CDR1 reads LGHDT; CDR2 reads YNNKEL (reference sequence). CDR3 loop: CASSSDRTSNQPQHF. CDR3 nucleotides: TGTGCCAGCAGCTCCGACAGGACTAGCAATCAGCCCCAGCATTTT.

Worth noting for this clone: The same CDR3 can be traced to other DNA sequences in this sample. The chain couples TRBV18 to TRBJ2-5; 8 nucleotides line up with TRBD1. Trimming cost V 3 bases and J 4 bases; bases outside gene matches: 1. The length of the CDR3 is 13 residues. Germline CDR1 and CDR2: KGHSH and LQKENI. The CDR3 spells CASSPGQGETQYF. In DNA form, the CDR3 reads TGTGCCAGCTCACCTGGACAGGGAGAGACCCAGTACTTC.

Regarding this clone: At the DNA level, this CDR3 is encoded by other sequences in the same sample as well. This sequence joins TRBV15 and TRBJ1-6; D not certain. Looked up from germline, CDR1 is LNHNV and CDR2 is YYDKDF (reference sequence). V was shortened by 0 bases and J by 7 bases, with 7 bases between the two germline ends. The length of the CDR3 is 14 residues. The CDR3 spells CATSRDPENSPLHF. The DNA of the CDR3 is TGTGCCACCAGCAGAGATCCTGAGAATTCACCCCTCCACTTT.

The chain uses TRBV6-4 and TRBJ1-1; 8 bases are a match to TRBD1. Germline trimming cut 7 bases from V and 6 bases from J; bases unmatched to any gene: 19. Germline assignment: CDR1 MRHNA and CDR2 SNTAGT. The CDR3 runs 17 residues. The CDR3 DNA sequence: TGTGCCAGCATAGGGGGGAGGGGCCGCGACAGGGGCCCTGAAGCTTTCTTT. This codes for CASIGGRGRDRGPEAFF.

The chain has TRBV5-5 and TRBJ2-7; perhaps TRBD1 as D (7 bases). Germline V gives CDR1 SGHKS, CDR2 YYEKEE (reference sequence). V was trimmed by 0 bases and J by 4 bases, leaving 14 bases between them. The CDR3 has 15 amino acids. In DNA, the CDR3 is TGTGCCAGCAGCTTGGGCGGGACAGACCTTTACGAGCAGTACTTC. This sequence encodes CASSLGGTDLYEQYF. The full variable domain, in which reference TRBV5-5 and TRBJ2-7 provide the parts outside the CDR3, is DAGVTQSPTHLIKTRGQQVTLRCSPISGHKSVSWYQQVLGQGPQFIFQYYEKEERGRGNFPDRFSARQFPNYSSELNVNALLLGDSALYLCASSLGGTDLYEQYFGPGTRLTVT.

The chain employs TRBV5-4 and TRBJ1-1; TRBD1 aligns across 10 bases. The trim removed 0 bases at V and 3 bases at J, leaving 5 bases unmatched. This CDR3 comprises 16 residues. Germline CDR1 and CDR2: SGHNT and YYREEE (reference sequence). CDR3 DNA sequence: TGTGCCAGCAGCTTGGCGACAGGGGGCGCGGACACTGAAGCTTTCTTT. Amino acids: CASSLATGGADTEAFF. The full variable domain, in which reference TRBV5-4 and TRBJ1-1 provide the parts outside the CDR3, is ETGVTQSPTHLIKTRGQQVTLRCSSQSGHNTVSWYQQALGQGPQFIFQYYREEENGRGNFPPRFSGLQFPNYSSELNVNALELDDSALYLCASSLATGGADTEAFFGQGTRLTVV.

This chain links TRBV11-3 with TRBJ2-1; 8 bases are a match to TRBD2. The CDR3 consists of 16 residues. In germline, CDR1 is SGHNT, CDR2 YENEEA. V shed 0 bases and J 4 bases; nucleotides not matched to a gene: 5. The CDR3 region is CASSLDGPGGYNEQFF. CDR3 nucleotide sequence: TGTGCCAGCAGCTTAGATGGTCCGGGGGGGTACAATGAGCAGTTCTTC.

The chain couples TRBV21-1 to TRBJ1-2; the table's D call, TRBD1, was not checked against the DNA. TRBV21-1 is classified as a pseudogene. CDR3 length: 18 amino acids. CDR3: CASSKDNQRQGVDYGYTF. CDR3 bases: TGTGCCAGCAGCAAAGACAATCAACGACAGGGGGTTGACTATGGCTACACCTTC.

The gene calls are TRBV7-3 and TRBJ1-1; D is unclear. The CDR3 is 15 residues long. V was trimmed by 0 bases and J by 4 bases, leaving 12 bases between them. Per the germline V gene, CDR1 is SGHTA and CDR2 is FQGTGA. This CDR3 is CASSLTSPPGTEAFF. CDR3 bases: TGTGCCAGCAGCTTAACCTCGCCCCCGGGCACTGAAGCTTTCTTT. Full variable domain (rest looked up from reference TRBV7-3 and TRBJ1-1): GAGVSQTPSNKVTEKGKYVELRCDPISGHTALYWYRQSLGQGPEFLIYFQGTGAADDSGLPNDRFFAVRPEGSVSTLKIQRTERGDSAVYLCASSLTSPPGTEAFFGQGTRLTVV.

J is TRBJ1-4 and V is TRBV21-1; the DNA was not used to check the table's D call, TRBD1. TRBV21-1 is given as a pseudogene. This CDR3 is 15 amino acids long. CDR3 in DNA: TGTGCCAGCAGCCAAATCCGAGGGGGTGACGTTCGACTGTTTTTT. Its protein is CASSQIRGGDVRLFF.

The gene calls are TRBV2 and TRBJ2-5; D is perhaps TRBD1 (5 bases). The CDR3 totals 12 residues. Trimming removed 10 bases at V and 1 base at J, with 10 bases between. Per germline, CDR1 SNHLY and CDR2 FYNNEI. CDR3 bases: TGTGCCACCCAGGGAATCCAAGAGACCCAGTACTTC. Amino acid sequence: CATQGIQETQYF.

The chain combines TRBV30 with TRBJ1-5, with D possibly being TRBD1 (5 bases). The germline gives CDR1 GTSNPN, CDR2 SVGIG (reference sequence). The CDR3 is 14 amino acids. Trimming shortened V by 0 bases and J by 7 bases, and 13 bases separated the two germline ends. The CDR3 reads CAWSVFRAGQPQHF. The CDR3 DNA reads TGTGCCTGGAGTGTTTTCAGGGCTGGCCAGCCCCAGCATTTT.

A few counts support this clone. The V call is TRBV11-2, the J call TRBJ2-7; D possibly corresponds to TRBD1 (5 bases). The CDR3 length is 12 residues. Germline V gives CDR1 SGHAT, CDR2 FQNNGV. The germline V and J ends were trimmed by 5 bases and 5 bases, with 10 bases remaining between them. The CDR3 spells CASSPGADEQYF. CDR3 in DNA: TGTGCCAGCAGCCCTGGGGCGGACGAGCAGTACTTC.

The chain is built from TRBV3-1 (or the pseudogene TRBV3-2) and TRBJ1-2; D is possibly TRBD1 (6 bases). The germline V gene encodes CDR1 LGHDT and CDR2 YNNKEL (reference sequence). Trimming removed 4 bases at V and 0 bases at J, with 12 bases between. The CDR3 loop spans 15 amino acids. This chain's CDR3 is CASSPRGTTNYGYTF. Here the CDR3 DNA reads TGTGCCAGCAGCCCCAGAGGGACAACTAACTATGGCTACACCTTC.

V and J are TRBV15 and TRBJ2-5, with 9 bases identical to TRBD1. The CDR3 length is 14 residues. Looked up from germline, CDR1 is LNHNV and CDR2 is YYDKDF (reference sequence). V trimming: 3 bases; J trimming: 4 bases; junction bases outside the gene matches: 3. This CDR3 is CATSRDRGTETQYF. For the CDR3, the DNA is TGTGCCACCAGCAGGGACAGGGGCACAGAGACCCAGTACTTC.

In regard to this clone: At one boundary the junction diverges from the germline segment, which might be a read error. The chain uses TRBV4-2 and TRBJ1-1; D gene uncertain. CDR3 length: 14 residues. CDR1 is LGHNA, CDR2 YNFKEQ, per germline. The chain's CDR3 is CASNQPDRNTEAFF. The CDR3, as DNA: TGTGCCAGCAACCAACCCGATAGGAACACTGAAGCTTTCTTT.

The V call is TRBV5-1, the J call TRBJ1-6; D perhaps matches TRBD1 (5 bases). CDR1 is SGHRS and CDR2 is YFSETQ in the germline V gene. V lost 7 bases, J lost 10 bases, and 15 bases lay in between. The CDR3 consists of 13 residues. The CDR3 protein is CASRWGEDSPLHF. The DNA for the CDR3 is TGCGCCAGCCGATGGGGGGAAGACTCACCCCTCCACTTT.

The chain combines TRBV7-2 with TRBJ1-2; 7 nucleotides match TRBD1. Germline trimming cut 4 bases from V and 4 bases from J; bases unmatched to any gene: 9. In germline, CDR1 is SGHTA, CDR2 FQGNSA. The length of the CDR3 is 15 residues. The CDR3 spells CASSSRGQVFYGYTF. As DNA, the CDR3 is TGTGCCAGCAGCTCACGTGGACAGGTCTTCTATGGCTACACCTTC.

This chain joins TRBV24-1 and TRBJ2-5; 10 positions match TRBD1. This CDR3 has 15 residues. Germline trimming cut 6 bases from V and 5 bases from J; bases unmatched to any gene: 8. The germline CDR1 and CDR2 sequences are KGHDR and SFDVKD. The CDR3 loop is CATSPRQGAWETQYF. In nucleotides, the CDR3 is TGTGCCACCAGTCCGAGACAGGGGGCATGGGAGACCCAGTACTTC.

This clone came up once. This rearrangement joins TRBV6-2 or TRBV6-3 to TRBJ2-1, with D unclear. CDR3 length: 13 amino acids. Germline V gene sequence: CDR1 MNHEY, CDR2 SVGEGT. V was cut by 6 bases and J by 3 bases, with 9 bases left in between. In DNA, the CDR3 is TGTGCCAGCAGACCTCCTAGCTACAATGAGCAGTTCTTC. Residues: CASRPPSYNEQFF.